What follows are 4 T cell receptor beta chains derived from one specimen sequenced in a study of T-cell reconstitution after alpha-beta-depleted transplantation in children. Using unique molecular identifiers, the investigators prepared the TCRbeta library. TCRdb recomputed calls from the PCR reads with MiXCR, one row per CDR3 protein. In the table there are hundreds of thousands of distinct CDR3 sequences, 12% of which are singletons. Sample: PBMCs from the stem cell graft donor, taken from the stem cell graft. The source of these receptors is a human donor who donated a stem cell graft to a child with acute lymphoblastic leukemia.

In nucleotides, the CDR3 is TGTGCCAGCAGTTGGGGAGACTCCTACGAGCAGTACTTC. It yields the protein CASSWGDSYEQYF. The J gene is TRBJ2-7, the V gene TRBV6-5, with D perhaps matching TRBD2 (5 bases). Trimming cost V 4 bases and J 0 bases, with 7 bases left between them. This CDR3 is 13 amino acids long. CDR1 MNHEY and CDR2 SVGAGI come from the germline V gene.

This clonotype was counted at least ten times. The junction does not match germline at one end; this may be a read error. V is TRBV6-1 and J is TRBJ1-3; no clear D gene. The CDR3 runs to 13 residues. Germline V CDR1 and CDR2: MNHNS, SASEGT. This chain's CDR3 is CASREAVGNTIYF. CDR3 sequence (DNA): TGTGCCAGCAGGGAAGCGGTAGGAAACACCATATATTTT.

At least ten counts were recorded for this clonotype. J is TRBJ2-7 and V is TRBV28; D may be TRBD1 or TRBD2 (6 bases each). The CDR3 extends over 12 amino acids. V shed 5 bases and J shed 9 bases, with 14 bases lying between them. Germline-derived CDR1 and CDR2 are MDHEN and SYDVKM. DNA of the CDR3: TGTGCCAGCAGTGGGGGGCTAGCGTTGCAGTACTTC. Residues: CASSGGLALQYF.

This clonotype has at least ten counts. The chain recombines TRBV2 with TRBJ1-1; tentatively, D is TRBD1 (6 bases). Germline values: CDR1 SNHLY, CDR2 FYNNEI. The CDR3 consists of 13 residues. Trimming shortened V by 6 bases and J by 4 bases, and 12 bases separated the two germline ends. For the CDR3, the DNA is TGTGCCAGCAGACAGGGCCTGAGCACTGAAGCTTTCTTT. The encoded protein is CASRQGLSTEAFF.